Below, 3 T cell receptor beta chains from the same sample are listed, as sequenced in a study. TCRdb re-called the RT-PCR reads through MiXCR, storing one row per CDR3 protein. In the table there are fewer than 800,000 distinct CDR3 sequences, approximately 14% of which are singletons. Material for sequencing was memory CD4+ T cells from blood. The source of these receptors is a female donor in good health, serving as a healthy control.

The rearrangement links TRBV5-1 to TRBJ2-1, with TRBD2 as a possible D gene (7 bases). V shed 2 bases and J shed 7 bases, with 28 bases lying between them. This CDR3 spans 19 amino acids. Per germline, CDR1 SGHRS and CDR2 YFSETQ. For the CDR3, the DNA is TGCGCCAGCAGCTTACTCCCCAGGGGCGGGAGTATACCTAGAAATGAGCAGTTCTTC. Protein: CASSLLPRGGSIPRNEQFF.

This chain joins TRBV20-1 and TRBJ2-5, with TRBD2 identical over 8 bases. The CDR3 has 15 amino acids. Per the germline V gene, CDR1 is DFQATT and CDR2 is SNEGSKA (reference sequence). With 0 bases clipped from V and 4 bases from J, the junction kept 7 bases outside the gene matches. CDR3 region: CSARDRIRGGETQYF. The CDR3 DNA is TGCAGTGCTAGAGATCGTATTCGGGGGGGAGAGACCCAGTACTTC.

This clonotype was observed a few times. This chain links TRBV12-3 or TRBV12-4 with TRBJ2-1; no firm D call. Trimming took 3 bases from V and 8 from J, leaving 8 bases between them. There are 12 residues in the CDR3. The CDR3 sequence is CASSFGPDEQFF. CDR3 coding DNA: TGTGCCAGCAGTTTCGGTCCAGATGAGCAGTTCTTC.